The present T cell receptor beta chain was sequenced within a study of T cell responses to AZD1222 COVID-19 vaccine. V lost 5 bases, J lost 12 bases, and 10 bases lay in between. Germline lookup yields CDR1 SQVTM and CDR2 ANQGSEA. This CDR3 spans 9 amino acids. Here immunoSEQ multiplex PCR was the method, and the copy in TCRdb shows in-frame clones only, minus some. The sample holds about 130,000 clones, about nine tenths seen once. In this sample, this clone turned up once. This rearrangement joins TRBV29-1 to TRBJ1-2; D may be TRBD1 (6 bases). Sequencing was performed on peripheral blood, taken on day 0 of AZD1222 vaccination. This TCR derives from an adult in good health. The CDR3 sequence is CSVRGEHTF. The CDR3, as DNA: TGCAGCGTTAGGGGGGAACACACCTTC.